This TCR beta chain was identified in a study of cytomegalovirus exposure and HLA in healthy donors. General study findings and limits: Researchers had no immune exposure information except CMV serostatus available. Three CMV-associated chains were confirmed in vitro to be specific for CMV antigens. TCR beta chains numbering under 200 were designated cytomegalovirus-associated. A later analysis found that most CMV-associated TCR beta chains appeared HLA-restricted.

In germline, CDR1 is MNHEY, CDR2 SMNVEV (reference sequence). The CDR3 has 17 residues. Trimming removed 2 bases from V and 2 bases from J, with 15 bases in between. Researchers ran the PCR with 60 Vbeta and 13 Jbeta primers. The protocol was immunoSEQ multiplex PCR, while the TCRdb copy is restricted to in-frame clones and leaves out a portion. The table shows some 120,000 clones, with about 81% occurring only once. A note on this clone: Its target is unknown.

The material sequenced was PBMCs. The rearrangement links TRBV27 to TRBJ2-2, with TRBD1 as a possible D gene (5 bases). The source is a woman in her twenties or thirties in good health and CMV-seronegative. The CDR3 sequence is CASSLVSGKFNTGELFF. The CDR3 DNA follows: TGTGCCAGCAGTTTAGTATCAGGGAAGTTCAACACCGGGGAGCTGTTTTTT.